The 6 T cell receptor beta chains presented below share a single source sample, sequenced in a study of blood T cell repertoires in COVID-19. The method was immunoSEQ multiplex PCR; TCRdb's version includes in-frame clones alone and lacks a portion of them. Among over 200,000 clones listed, approximately 91% were seen once. Input material: peripheral blood. These receptors were obtained from a woman aged 40 to 50 with acute or convalescent COVID-19.

V is TRBV9 and J is TRBJ2-3; D gene unclear. The CDR3 totals 14 residues. V dropped 0 bases and J dropped 4 bases, with 9 bases sitting between them. Germline loops: CDR1 SGDLS, CDR2 YYNGEE. The CDR3 loop is CASSVASSSDTQYF. CDR3 bases: TGTGCCAGCAGCGTAGCGAGTAGCTCAGATACGCAGTATTTT.

The V gene is TRBV24-1, the J gene TRBJ2-2, with D uncertain. Germline V lookup: CDR1 KGHDR, CDR2 SFDVKD. This CDR3 comprises 15 residues. The ends were cut back, 3 bases at V and 3 bases at J, with 10 bases in the middle. This CDR3 is CATSDAEQHTGELFF. For the CDR3, the DNA is TGTGCCACCAGTGATGCAGAACAACACACCGGGGAGCTGTTTTTT.

The J gene is TRBJ2-2, the V gene TRBV6-1; 7 nucleotides align to TRBD1. V lost 2 bases to trimming and J lost 3 bases; unmatched junction nucleotides: 3. The CDR3 consists of 15 residues. Germline CDR1 is MNHNS and CDR2 is SASEGT. This CDR3 is CASSEQGDHTGELFF. CDR3 nucleotide sequence: TGTGCCAGCAGTGAACAGGGGGACCACACCGGGGAGCTGTTTTTT.

At least ten counts were recorded for this clone. The chain recombines TRBV5-6 with TRBJ2-3; the D gene is possibly TRBD1 (5 bases). The V and J ends lost 4 bases and 0 bases respectively, with 12 bases between them. The CDR3 is 15 amino acids. Looked up from germline, CDR1 is SGHDT and CDR2 is YYEEEE. The CDR3 is CASSPGWGSTDTQYF. As DNA, the CDR3 is TGTGCCAGCAGCCCTGGCTGGGGCAGCACAGATACGCAGTATTTT. Complete variable domain (other parts from reference TRBV5-6 and TRBJ2-3): DAGVTQSPTHLIKTRGQQVTLRCSPKSGHDTVSWYQQALGQGPQFIFQYYEEEERQRGNFPDRFSGHQFPNYSSELNVNALLLGDSALYLCASSPGWGSTDTQYFGPGTRLTVL.

The gene calls are TRBV3-1 (or the pseudogene TRBV3-2) and TRBJ1-5; TRBD1 aligns across 7 bases. The CDR3 is 14 amino acids. Germline trimming cut 2 bases from V and 2 bases from J; bases unmatched to any gene: 0. Germline CDR1 is LGHDT and CDR2 is YNNKEL (reference sequence). The CDR3 sequence is CASSQTGGNQPQHF. The CDR3 DNA reads as TGTGCCAGCAGCCAAACAGGGGGCAATCAGCCCCAGCATTTT.

This chain joins TRBV5-1 and TRBJ2-5, with a tentative D call TRBD2 (5 bases). CDR1 SGHRS and CDR2 YFSETQ come from the germline V gene. The CDR3 length is 14 residues. Deletions cut 4 bases from V and 5 bases from J, with 15 bases between. The CDR3 DNA follows: TGCGCCAGCAGCCCCGGACGGGGAGAGGAGACCCAGTACTTC. Its protein is CASSPGRGEETQYF.